One and the same sample provided the 30 T cell receptor beta chains below, sequenced in a study of T cell changes during pregnancy in multiple sclerosis. Using immunoSEQ multiplex PCR, the repertoire was profiled, and TCRdb retains in-frame clones only, with some absent. The sample has more than 85,000 clones, around 94% seen once; the top ten hold 1.5% to 2%. This specimen was peripheral blood, taken after pregnancy. These receptors all come from a female donor in good health, enrolled as a control in a pregnancy study.

This chain joins TRBV27 and TRBJ2-1, with a weak D call TRBD1 (6 bases). There are 11 residues in the CDR3. Deletions cut 5 bases from V and 8 bases from J, with 7 bases between. Germline lookup yields CDR1 MNHEY and CDR2 SMNVEV (reference sequence). This chain's CDR3 is CASSQGYEQFF. For the CDR3, the DNA is TGTGCCAGCAGTCAGGGGTATGAGCAGTTCTTC.

The rearrangement uses TRBV18 and TRBJ2-1; 9 nucleotides match TRBD2. The CDR3 length is 15 residues. The V gene's germline CDR1 is KGHSH and CDR2 LQKENI. V was clipped by 4 bases and J by 6 bases; unmatched bases: 7. CDR3 DNA: TGTGCCAGCTCACTGGGACTAGCAGGGTTCAATGAGCAGTTCTTC. Amino acid sequence: CASSLGLAGFNEQFF.

The genes are TRBV5-1 and TRBJ2-3, with D hard to call. Per the germline V gene, CDR1 is SGHRS and CDR2 is YFSETQ. V was cut by 4 bases and J by 5 bases, with 8 bases left in between. The CDR3 covers 12 residues. In DNA, the CDR3 is TGCGCCAGCAGCGAGGCCGGAGATACGCAGTATTTT. Residues: CASSEAGDTQYF.

This clone showed up just once. The J gene is TRBJ2-1, the V gene TRBV27, with 7 bases that match TRBD2. The germline gives CDR1 MNHEY, CDR2 SMNVEV (reference sequence). V lost 7 bases and J lost 6; bases outside the gene matches: 9. The CDR3 loop spans 14 amino acids. The CDR3 loop is CASTPGGGSNEQFF. The CDR3 DNA reads as TGTGCCAGCACCCCGGGGGGAGGGAGCAATGAGCAGTTCTTC.

The V gene is TRBV4-1, the J gene TRBJ2-1, with 15 nucleotides matching TRBD2. This CDR3 is 15 amino acids long. From germline, CDR1 is MGHRA and CDR2 YSYEKL. Germline trimming cut 6 bases from V and 9 bases from J; bases unmatched to any gene: 6. CDR3 bases: TGCGCCAGCAGAGCGGGACTAGCGGGAGGCATTGAGCAGTTCTTC. It codes for CASRAGLAGGIEQFF.

This chain connects TRBV18 to TRBJ2-5; TRBD2 is a possible D gene (5 bases). This CDR3 spans 14 amino acids. Deletions cut 2 bases from V and 4 bases from J, with 11 bases between. Germline loops: CDR1 KGHSH, CDR2 LQKENI. CDR3 coding DNA: TGTGCCAGCTCACCAGTGGGAGAGGCAGAGACCCAGTACTTC. Translating gives CASSPVGEAETQYF.

J is TRBJ2-7 and V is TRBV5-6, with D tentatively TRBD2 (5 bases). Germline loops: CDR1 SGHDT, CDR2 YYEEEE. The V and J ends lost 0 bases and 8 bases respectively, with 18 bases between them. The CDR3 consists of 15 residues. The CDR3 here is CASSLEGESYEQQYF. The CDR3 nucleotides read TGTGCCAGCAGCTTGGAGGGAGAGAGCTACGAGCAGCAGTACTTC.

A single count supports this clone. This chain links TRBV4-2 with TRBJ1-5; D gene uncertain. V was cut by 0 bases and J by 2 bases, with 8 bases left in between. CDR3 length: 15 residues. The germline gives CDR1 LGHNA, CDR2 YNFKEQ. CDR3 in DNA: TGTGCCAGCAGCCAAGAGGGCAACGGCAATCAGCCCCAGCATTTT. Its protein product is CASSQEGNGNQPQHF.

This chain joins TRBV29-1 and TRBJ2-7, with D unclear. Germline loops: CDR1 SQVTM, CDR2 ANQGSEA. There are 12 residues in the CDR3. Trimming left V 3 bases short and J 2 bases short, with 8 bases between. The chain's CDR3 is CSVDQSPYEQYF. The CDR3 coding sequence is TGCAGCGTTGACCAGTCGCCCTACGAGCAGTACTTC.

The chain links TRBV28 to TRBJ1-4, with 7 bases that match TRBD1. V was pared by 5 bases and J by 8 bases, with 11 bases of the junction left unmatched. The germline V gene has CDR1 MDHEN and CDR2 SYDVKM. This CDR3 region has 15 residues. DNA of the CDR3: TGTGCCAGCAGTCCCCAGGGGGTCCGAAGGGAAAAACTGTTTTTT. Translating it yields CASSPQGVRREKLFF.

The chain recombines TRBV27 with TRBJ2-1; 9 nucleotides align to TRBD1. V dropped 7 bases and J dropped 5; count of bases not matched to a gene: 12. Looked up from germline, CDR1 is MNHEY and CDR2 is SMNVEV (reference sequence). The CDR3 has 16 residues. The CDR3 sequence: CASTRGGQGPDNEQFF. The DNA for the CDR3 is TGTGCCAGCACCAGGGGGGGACAGGGCCCCGACAATGAGCAGTTCTTC.

The chain recombines TRBV12-2 with TRBJ1-5. TRBV12-2 is assigned pseudogene status. This CDR3 is built from 16 residues. CDR3 nucleotides: TGTGCAAGTCGCTTAGCTGTTCGAGGGAATAATCAGCCCCAGCATTTT. Its translation: CASRLAVRGNNQPQHF.

The rearrangement uses TRBV5-3 and TRBJ2-7, with D possibly TRBD2 on 6 matching bases. TRBV5-3 is treated as an ORF (open reading frame) with a function not yet certain. CDR3 length: 16 residues. Trimming shortened V by 0 bases and J by 2 bases, and 15 bases separated the two germline ends. Written as DNA, the CDR3 is TGTGCCAGAAGCTTGGCAGGAGGGGCCGCCACCTACGAGCAGTACTTC. Translation: CARSLAGGAATYEQYF.

J is TRBJ2-3 and V is TRBV4-1; the match to TRBD2 covers 14 bases. V was pared by 4 bases and J by 1 base, with 13 bases of the junction left unmatched. CDR3 length: 20 residues. The germline gives CDR1 MGHRA, CDR2 YSYEKL. CDR3 sequence reads: CASSRKYAGTSGSGTDTQYF. In DNA form, the CDR3 reads TGCGCCAGCAGCCGCAAGTACGCCGGGACTAGCGGGAGCGGCACAGATACGCAGTATTTT.

The gene calls are TRBV2 and TRBJ2-5, with no clear D. This CDR3 comprises 13 residues. Trimming took 11 bases from V and 1 from J, leaving 14 bases between them. Germline V gives CDR1 SNHLY, CDR2 FYNNEI. CDR3 in amino acids: CAVGPWIQETQYF. The DNA for the CDR3 is TGTGCCGTTGGGCCTTGGATCCAAGAGACCCAGTACTTC.

The chain couples TRBV6-6 to TRBJ1-1, with TRBD1 identical over 8 bases. The CDR3 length is 14 residues. With V trimmed by 8 bases and J by 4 bases, 9 bases remained unmatched. In germline, CDR1 is MNHNY, CDR2 SVGAGI (reference sequence). The CDR3 sequence: CASRPDREGTEAFF. The CDR3 DNA is TGTGCCAGCCGCCCGGACAGGGAGGGCACTGAAGCTTTCTTT.

This rearrangement joins TRBV10-3 to TRBJ1-3; 9 nucleotides match TRBD1. The junction had 1 base not matched to a gene; V was cut back by 3 bases and J by 4 bases. Per germline, CDR1 ENHRY and CDR2 SYGVKD. CDR3 length: 14 residues. CDR3 nucleotides: TGTGCCATCAGTGAAGGACAGGGGGGAAACACCATATATTTT. Translation: CAISEGQGGNTIYF.

This sequence joins TRBV5-4 and TRBJ2-7; TRBD2 agrees at 8 bases. Trimming took 0 bases from V and 2 from J; bases not matched to a gene: 10. Germline assignment: CDR1 SGHNT and CDR2 YYREEE (reference sequence). The CDR3 runs 17 residues. The CDR3 is CASSLAGGSGTPYEQYF. Written as DNA, the CDR3 is TGTGCCAGCAGCTTGGCCGGGGGTAGCGGGACTCCCTACGAGCAGTACTTC.

The rearrangement joins TRBV28 to TRBJ2-2; no clear D gene. Germline V gene lookup returns CDR1 MDHEN and CDR2 SYDVKM. The CDR3 is 12 amino acids. Trimming cost V 3 bases and J 7 bases, with 6 bases left between them. Written as DNA, the CDR3 is TGTGCCAGCAGTTTCCCGAGCGGGGAGCTGTTTTTT. Translated, it gives CASSFPSGELFF.

This chain connects TRBV18 to TRBJ1-1, with a weak D call TRBD1 (5 bases). The germline gives CDR1 KGHSH, CDR2 LQKENI. V lost 5 bases and J 1 base, leaving 11 bases between the germline ends. The CDR3 extends over 14 amino acids. CDR3 sequence: CASSGATGNTEAFF. CDR3 nucleotide sequence: TGTGCCAGCTCAGGGGCTACAGGGAACACTGAAGCTTTCTTT. The full variable domain, completed using reference TRBV18 and TRBJ1-1, is NAGVMQNPRHLVRRRGQEARLRCSPMKGHSHVYWYRQLPEEGLKFMVYLQKENIIDESGMPKERFSAEFPKEGPSILRIQQVVRGDSAAYFCASSGATGNTEAFFGQGTRLTVV.

This clone was detected once. V usage is TRBV2 and J usage is TRBJ1-3; no definite D call. The germline gives CDR1 SNHLY, CDR2 FYNNEI. The CDR3 extends over 12 amino acids. V lost 7 bases, J lost 4 bases, and 8 bases lay in between. The CDR3 DNA reads as TGTGCCAGCACGGTAGAGGGAAACACCATATATTTT. Its protein product is CASTVEGNTIYF.

The CDR3 region is CASSYRDSDYGYTF. CDR3 in DNA: TGTGCCAGCAGTTATAGGGACAGTGATTATGGCTACACCTTC. This sequence joins TRBV6-5 and TRBJ1-2; 7 positions match TRBD1. V was clipped by 3 bases and J by 5 bases; unmatched bases: 6. The CDR3 consists of 14 residues. Germline CDR1 and CDR2: MNHEY and SVGAGI.

CDR3 sequence reads: CASSLLGGPSQEQYF. The DNA of the CDR3 is TGTGCCAGCAGTTTATTGGGGGGGCCCTCTCAAGAGCAGTACTTC. V gene TRBV27 combines with J gene TRBJ2-7; possible D gene TRBD2, 7 bases. V was pared by 1 base and J by 7 bases, with 17 bases between. The CDR3 has 15 residues. Per the germline V gene, CDR1 is MNHEY and CDR2 is SMNVEV (reference sequence).

The DNA for the CDR3 is TGTGCCAGCAGTGTTGGAGGGGGGGCCGGGGAGCTGTTTTTT. Its translation: CASSVGGGAGELFF. The rearrangement joins TRBV2 to TRBJ2-2, with a weak D call TRBD2 (7 bases). The CDR3 has 14 amino acids. V was pared by 4 bases and J by 6 bases, with 12 bases between. CDR1 is SNHLY and CDR2 is FYNNEI in the germline V gene.

This chain uses TRBV5-4 with TRBJ1-2; D call uncertain. Germline V gene data show CDR1 as SGHNT and CDR2 as YYREEE (reference sequence). CDR3 size: 15 residues. Deletions cut 2 bases from V and 3 bases from J, with 14 bases between. The CDR3 is CASSFYERNHYGYTF. CDR3 nucleotides: TGTGCCAGCAGCTTTTATGAGAGAAACCACTATGGCTACACCTTC.

The V call is TRBV5-1, the J call TRBJ2-1, with 10 bases aligning to TRBD2. After removal of 0 bases from V and 8 bases from J, the junction contained 5 bases not matched to a gene. Germline CDR1 reads SGHRS; CDR2 reads YFSETQ. The CDR3 is 15 residues long. CDR3 loop: CASSLAASGRYEQFF. CDR3 DNA sequence: TGCGCCAGCAGCTTGGCTGCTAGCGGGAGATATGAGCAGTTCTTC.

The chain employs TRBV29-1 and TRBJ2-1; weak D call: TRBD1 (6 bases). Germline lookup yields CDR1 SQVTM and CDR2 ANQGSEA. This CDR3 is built from 15 residues. V was pared by 0 bases and J by 1 base, with 10 bases between. CDR3 DNA: TGCAGCGTTGAAGATGGGGACACTTCCTACAATGAGCAGTTCTTC. Its protein is CSVEDGDTSYNEQFF.

The genes are TRBV25-1 and TRBJ2-4; possibly TRBD1 for D (5 bases). The germline V gene encodes CDR1 MGHDK and CDR2 SYGVNS. CDR3 size: 15 residues. V was cut by 2 bases and J by 0 bases, with 8 bases left in between. The CDR3 reads CASSEQGLAKNIQYF. CDR3 bases: TGTGCCAGCAGTGAACAGGGCCTAGCCAAAAACATTCAGTACTTC.

Comments on this clone: At one boundary the junction diverges from the germline segment, which might be a read error. The gene calls are TRBV5-6 and TRBJ2-1; the match to TRBD1 covers 7 bases. This CDR3 spans 15 amino acids. Germline V gives CDR1 SGHDT, CDR2 YYEEEE. The CDR3 is CASTLTGFSYNEQFF. The DNA for the CDR3 is TGTGCCAGCACCTTGACAGGGTTCTCCTACAATGAGCAGTTCTTC. Full variable domain (remainder filled in from reference TRBV5-6 and TRBJ2-1): DAGVTQSPTHLIKTRGQQVTLRCSPKSGHDTVSWYQQALGQGPQFIFQYYEEEERQRGNFPDRFSGHQFPNYSSELNVNALLLGDSALYLCASTLTGFSYNEQFFGPGTRLTVL.

The genes are TRBV7-2 and TRBJ1-5, with D hard to call. The CDR3 length is 13 residues. In germline, CDR1 is SGHTA, CDR2 FQGNSA. V was cut by 4 bases and J by 6 bases, with 10 bases left in between. The CDR3 nucleotides read TGTGCCAGCAGCTCAACGGGTGGTCAGCCCCAGCATTTT. Residues: CASSSTGGQPQHF.